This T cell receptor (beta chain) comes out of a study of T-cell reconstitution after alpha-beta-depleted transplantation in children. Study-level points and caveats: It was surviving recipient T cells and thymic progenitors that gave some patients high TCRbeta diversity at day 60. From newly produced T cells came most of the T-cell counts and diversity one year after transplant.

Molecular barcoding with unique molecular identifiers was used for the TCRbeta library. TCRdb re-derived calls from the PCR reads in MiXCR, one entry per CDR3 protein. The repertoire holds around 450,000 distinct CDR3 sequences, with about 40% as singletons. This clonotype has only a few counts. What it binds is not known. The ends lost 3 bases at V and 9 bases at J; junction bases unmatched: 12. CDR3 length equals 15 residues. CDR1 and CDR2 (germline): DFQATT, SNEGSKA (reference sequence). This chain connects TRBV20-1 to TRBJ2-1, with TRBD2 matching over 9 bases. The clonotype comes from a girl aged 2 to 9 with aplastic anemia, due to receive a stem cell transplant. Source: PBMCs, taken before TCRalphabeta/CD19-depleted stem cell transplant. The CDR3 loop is CSARISGRVISEQFF. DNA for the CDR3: TGCAGTGCTAGGATTAGCGGGAGAGTAATTTCTGAGCAGTTCTTC.